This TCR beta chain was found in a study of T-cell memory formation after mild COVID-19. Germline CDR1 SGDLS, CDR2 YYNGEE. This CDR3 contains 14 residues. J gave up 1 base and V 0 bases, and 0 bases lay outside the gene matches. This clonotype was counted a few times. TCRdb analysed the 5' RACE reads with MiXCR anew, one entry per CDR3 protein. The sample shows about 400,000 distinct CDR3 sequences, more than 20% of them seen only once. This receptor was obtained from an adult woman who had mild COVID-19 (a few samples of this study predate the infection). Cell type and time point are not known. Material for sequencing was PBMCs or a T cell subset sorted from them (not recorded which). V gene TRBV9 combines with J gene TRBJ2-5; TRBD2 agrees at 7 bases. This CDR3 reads CASSVGTSQETQYF. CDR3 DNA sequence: TGTGCCAGCAGCGTAGGGACTAGCCAAGAGACCCAGTACTTC.